What follows are 19 T cell receptor beta chains derived from one specimen sequenced in a study of shared T cell receptors in the human thymus. The table came from immunoSEQ multiplex PCR; TCRdb's copy has only in-frame clones and leaves some out. This table holds hundreds of thousands of clones, 88% found once. The sample also formed part of further work on human thymus T cells.

Sequencing was performed on thymocytes. The receptors derive from a boy under two years old with a congenital heart defect.

This clone was seen a single time. This sequence joins TRBV5-6 and TRBJ2-1; weak D call: TRBD1 (6 bases). From germline, CDR1 is SGHDT and CDR2 YYEEEE. V lost 4 bases, J lost 5 bases, and 10 bases lay in between. This CDR3 is 13 amino acids long. CDR3 nucleotide sequence: TGTGCCAGCAGCAAGACAGGAAACAATGAGCAGTTCTTC. It encodes CASSKTGNNEQFF. The full variable domain, its missing parts supplied by reference TRBV5-6 and TRBJ2-1, is DAGVTQSPTHLIKTRGQQVTLRCSPKSGHDTVSWYQQALGQGPQFIFQYYEEEERQRGNFPDRFSGHQFPNYSSELNVNALLLGDSALYLCASSKTGNNEQFFGPGTRLTVL.

The chain carries TRBV19 and TRBJ1-5; D unclear. Trimming stripped 6 bases from V and 6 bases from J, with 15 bases between. Germline loops: CDR1 LNHDA, CDR2 SQIVND (reference sequence). The CDR3 sequence is 14 residues long. The CDR3 region has the DNA TGTGCCAGTAGCTCCCCCCGGGGTCGTCAGCCCCAGCATTTT. This sequence encodes CASSSPRGRQPQHF.

The V and J genes are TRBV4-2 and TRBJ1-2; D might be TRBD1 (5 bases). With 0 bases removed from V and 3 bases from J, the gap between germline ends came to 14 bases. The germline gives CDR1 LGHNA, CDR2 YNFKEQ. The CDR3 consists of 16 residues. The CDR3 sequence is CASSQDAAGPHYGYTF. The CDR3 bases are TGTGCCAGCAGCCAAGATGCGGCAGGGCCCCACTATGGCTACACCTTC.

This chain links TRBV11-2 with TRBJ2-7, with 7 bases aligning to TRBD2. This CDR3 has 19 residues. Trimming cost V 5 bases and J 2 bases; bases outside gene matches: 21. Germline CDR1 and CDR2: SGHAT and FQNNGV. The CDR3 nucleotides read TGTGCCAGCAGCCCCCATCTGCAGGGTTTTGGGGACTACACCTACGAGCAGTACTTC. Amino acids: CASSPHLQGFGDYTYEQYF.

V gene TRBV28 combines with J gene TRBJ2-3; the D is unclear. Germline loops: CDR1 MDHEN, CDR2 SYDVKM. This CDR3 comprises 14 residues. V was clipped by 6 bases and J by 7 bases, with 17 bases between them. In nucleotides, the CDR3 is TGTGCCAGCAGCCATCTACACACAGAATATACGCAGTATTTT. Its translation: CASSHLHTEYTQYF. The whole variable domain, filled in from reference TRBV28 and TRBJ2-3, reads DVKVTQSSRYLVKRTGEKVFLECVQDMDHENMFWYRQDPGLGLRLIYFSYDVKMKEKGDIPEGYSVSREKKERFSLILESASTNQTSMYLCASSHLHTEYTQYFGPGTRLTVL.

This clone was seen only once. The chain links TRBV11-2 to TRBJ2-2; D is possibly TRBD1 (5 bases). This CDR3 is built from 17 residues. Looked up from germline, CDR1 is SGHAT and CDR2 is FQNNGV. The ends were cut back, 0 bases at V and 7 bases at J, with 18 bases in the middle. CDR3 nucleotides: TGTGCCAGCAGCTTAGATCTTAAGGCAGGGATCGGCGGGGAGCTGTTTTTT. As protein: CASSLDLKAGIGGELFF.

The chain recombines TRBV27 with TRBJ2-5; 8 nucleotides align to TRBD2. J gave up 2 bases and V 7 bases, and 21 bases lay outside the gene matches. Germline CDR1 is MNHEY and CDR2 is SMNVEV (reference sequence). The CDR3 has 19 amino acids. The CDR3 DNA is TGTGCCAGCATCGACCCCGGGTCCAATCTCCCGGGGGGGCAAGAGACCCAGTACTTC. Translation: CASIDPGSNLPGGQETQYF.

V is TRBV4-3 and J is TRBJ2-1, with a weak D call TRBD1 (6 bases). Germline V lookup: CDR1 LGHNA, CDR2 YSLEER. V was shortened by 0 bases and J by 10 bases, with 28 bases between the two germline ends. This CDR3 is built from 19 residues. This CDR3 is CASSQDKPHRVSALIEQFF. The CDR3 DNA reads as TGCGCCAGCAGCCAAGATAAACCCCACAGGGTTAGCGCCCTCATCGAGCAGTTCTTC.

V is TRBV10-1 and J is TRBJ2-7; 13 positions match TRBD2. The CDR3 runs to 14 residues. The ends lost 6 bases at V and 11 bases at J; junction bases unmatched: 10. Looked up from germline, CDR1 is WNHNN and CDR2 is SYGVQD (reference sequence). CDR3 region: CASSPYTSGRAKYF. CDR3 nucleotides: TGCGCCAGCAGCCCATATACTAGCGGGAGGGCCAAGTACTTC.

This clone showed up just once. This chain uses TRBV15 with TRBJ2-7; D may be TRBD2 (5 bases). V lost 5 bases to trimming and J lost 2 bases, with 19 bases between them. CDR3 length equals 16 residues. Germline CDR1 and CDR2: LNHNV and YYDKDF (reference sequence). CDR3 in DNA: TGTGCCACCAGCGATGCCCCGAGAGGGCGCCCCTACGAGCAGTACTTC. Its translation is CATSDAPRGRPYEQYF.

The gene calls are TRBV7-2 and TRBJ2-7; D may be TRBD1 (6 bases). The CDR3 sequence is 15 residues long. V was shortened by 1 base and J by 2 bases, with 12 bases between the two germline ends. Germline assignment: CDR1 SGHTA and CDR2 FQGNSA. In nucleotides, the CDR3 is TGTGCCAGCAGCTTAGATTCAGGGGAAGCCTACGAGCAGTACTTC. Protein sequence: CASSLDSGEAYEQYF.

V is TRBV5-5 and J is TRBJ2-1; D is ambiguous. The germline V and J ends were trimmed by 4 bases and 5 bases, with 7 bases remaining between them. This CDR3 is built from 12 residues. Germline V lookup: CDR1 SGHKS, CDR2 YYEKEE (reference sequence). This chain's CDR3 is CASSPLNNEQFF. The CDR3 DNA reads as TGTGCCAGCAGCCCACTTAACAATGAGCAGTTCTTC.

This rearrangement joins TRBV4-2 to TRBJ1-1; 7 positions agree with TRBD1. Looked up from germline, CDR1 is LGHNA and CDR2 is YNFKEQ. V lost 1 base to trimming and J lost 5 bases; unmatched junction nucleotides: 4. This CDR3 has 14 residues. As DNA, the CDR3 is TGTGCCAGCAGCCAAGGGGTCAGGGGGACTGAAGCTTTCTTT. Residues: CASSQGVRGTEAFF.

The chain employs TRBV30 and TRBJ2-5; 10 bases are a match to TRBD1. Germline CDR1 is GTSNPN and CDR2 is SVGIG (reference sequence). This CDR3 has 14 residues. J lost 5 bases, V lost 4 bases, and 7 bases had no gene match. Here the CDR3 DNA reads TGTGCCTGGAATGGACAGGGGGTAAGGGAGACCCAGTACTTC. Its translation: CAWNGQGVRETQYF.

The genes are TRBV27 and TRBJ2-3; 10 bases line up with TRBD2. Looked up from germline, CDR1 is MNHEY and CDR2 is SMNVEV (reference sequence). V shed 2 bases and J 4 bases; nucleotides not matched to a gene: 3. This CDR3 has 15 residues. CDR3 region: CASSLGLAGADTQYF. As DNA, the CDR3 is TGTGCCAGCAGTTTAGGGCTAGCGGGGGCAGATACGCAGTATTTT.

The sample holds one count of this clone. The chain has TRBV29-1 and TRBJ1-2; D is uncertain. The germline V gene encodes CDR1 SQVTM and CDR2 ANQGSEA. V was shortened by 2 bases and J by 7 bases, with 17 bases between the two germline ends. The CDR3 spans 14 residues. CDR3 protein: CSVEYEGSSVGYTF. CDR3 bases: TGCAGCGTTGAATATGAGGGAAGTTCGGTTGGCTACACCTTC.

CDR3 in amino acids: CASSGLAGARGGEQYF. The CDR3 DNA reads TGTGCCAGCAGTGGGCTAGCGGGAGCCCGGGGGGGGGAGCAGTACTTC. The chain combines TRBV6-1 with TRBJ2-7; 10 nucleotides line up with TRBD2. This CDR3 is 16 amino acids long. The V gene end was trimmed by 4 bases and the J gene end by 7 bases; junction bases not matched to a gene: 13. Germline V gene lookup returns CDR1 MNHNS and CDR2 SASEGT.

The count of this clone is one. The chain couples TRBV2 to TRBJ2-1, with D unclear. CDR3 size: 14 residues. V lost 10 bases and J 0 bases, leaving 13 bases between the germline ends. Germline values: CDR1 SNHLY, CDR2 FYNNEI. CDR3 in amino acids: CANPPRSSYNEQFF. The DNA for the CDR3 is TGTGCCAACCCTCCACGGAGCTCCTACAATGAGCAGTTCTTC.

This chain uses TRBV10-3 with TRBJ2-2; 7 nucleotides agree with TRBD1. Germline CDR1 and CDR2: ENHRY and SYGVKD. The CDR3 is 18 amino acids. Unmatched junction bases numbered 11, after V lost 2 bases and J lost 2 bases. The chain's CDR3 is CAISEPKSGTDNTGELFF. CDR3 in DNA: TGTGCCATCAGTGAGCCGAAGTCCGGGACAGATAACACCGGGGAGCTGTTTTTT.